This T cell receptor beta chain stems from a study of blood T cell repertoires in COVID-19. The wider study: T cells, B-cell-depleted T cells, or PBMCs supplied cDNA or gDNA.

The V end lost 1 base, the J end lost 2 bases, and 12 bases lay between the germline ends. CDR3 length: 15 residues. Germline V gene sequence: CDR1 SGHRS, CDR2 YFSETQ. As originally analysed: Amplification from reference gene primers served as the basis for estimated nucleated cell counts. The protocol was immunoSEQ multiplex PCR, while the TCRdb copy is restricted to in-frame clones and leaves out a portion. V, J and clone size were drawn from that table, and D and trimming were deduced from the DNA. The table records about 140,000 clones, over 80% of them present only once. The chain links TRBV5-1 to TRBJ1-1, with a possible D match to TRBD1 (6 bases). Specimen: peripheral blood. The sequence was collected from an elderly woman with acute or convalescent COVID-19. As DNA, the CDR3 is TGCGCCAGCAGCTTGAGTCAGGGGACAAACACTGAAGCTTTCTTT. It specifies CASSLSQGTNTEAFF.